A single sample gave rise to the 9 T cell receptor beta chains below, sequenced in a study of Ad26.COV2.S vaccination and SARS-CoV-2 variants. Indicated treatment: some 20 received Ad26.COV2.S at low or high dose, single or two shots; five or six received placebo; per-sample allocation not given. At day 63 after the first vaccine or placebo injection, samples were drawn. Produced via immunoSEQ multiplex PCR; TCRdb's table is partial and in-frame only. The table records 400,000 to 450,000 clones, roughly 87% of them present only once. The specimen comprised peripheral blood, sampled in a trial of Ad26.COV2.S vaccine versus placebo. The receptors originated from a person aged 18 to 65 who received the Ad26.COV2.S COVID-19 vaccine or a placebo.

V and J are TRBV20-1 and TRBJ1-1; no clear D. Between the trimmed V and J ends, which lost 6 bases and 0 bases, there was a span of 5 bases. This CDR3 is built from 11 residues. CDR1 and CDR2 from the germline V gene are DFQATT and SNEGSKA (reference sequence). The CDR3, as DNA: TGCAGTGCGGCCATGAACACTGAAGCTTTCTTT. Translating gives CSAAMNTEAFF.

This sequence joins TRBV10-3 and TRBJ2-3; the D gene could be TRBD1 or TRBD2 (7 bases each). Trimming removed 1 base from V and 1 base from J, with 12 bases in between. This CDR3 is built from 16 residues. Germline V gives CDR1 ENHRY, CDR2 SYGVKD. CDR3 DNA: TGTGCCATCAGTGAGTTCCCAGGGGGGGGCACAGATACGCAGTATTTT. Encoded protein: CAISEFPGGGTDTQYF.

The V gene is TRBV28, the J gene TRBJ1-3; weak D call: TRBD1 (6 bases). This CDR3 region has 14 residues. The ends were cut back, 5 bases at V and 3 bases at J, with 11 bases in the middle. Germline values: CDR1 MDHEN, CDR2 SYDVKM. The CDR3 region has the DNA TGTGCCAGCAGTAAATGGACAGATGGAAACACCATATATTTT. This gives the protein CASSKWTDGNTIYF.

The chain has TRBV27 and TRBJ2-7, with D hard to call. CDR1 is MNHEY and CDR2 is SMNVEV in the germline V gene (reference sequence). V was clipped by 3 bases and J by 2 bases, with 8 bases between them. The CDR3 runs to 13 residues. The CDR3 here is CASSFQATYEQYF. CDR3 nucleotide sequence: TGTGCCAGCAGTTTCCAGGCTACCTACGAGCAGTACTTC.

Note on this clone: The same CDR3 can be traced to other DNA sequences in this sample. This sequence joins TRBV5-1 and TRBJ2-7; D remains unclear. V was cut by 0 bases and J by 3 bases, with 7 bases left in between. The germline gives CDR1 SGHRS, CDR2 YFSETQ. The CDR3 covers 13 residues. CDR3 residues: CASSLEGSYEQYF. Here the CDR3 DNA reads TGCGCCAGCAGCTTGGAGGGTAGCTACGAGCAGTACTTC.

V usage is TRBV9 and J usage is TRBJ2-5; 10 bases are a match to TRBD1. In germline, CDR1 is SGDLS, CDR2 YYNGEE. The CDR3 runs to 18 residues. Trimming at V came to 4 bases and at J to 5 bases, leaving 17 bases not matched to a gene. For the CDR3, the DNA is TGTGCCAGCAGCTTTCCCGTCCGGGACAGGGGACGGAGGGAGACCCAGTACTTC. The encoded protein is CASSFPVRDRGRRETQYF.

The chain employs TRBV2 and TRBJ2-7, with 7 bases that match TRBD2. This CDR3 has 15 residues. The trim removed 6 bases at V and 0 bases at J, leaving 8 bases unmatched. Germline V gives CDR1 SNHLY, CDR2 FYNNEI. The CDR3 DNA is TGTGCCAGCAGCGCAGAGAGCGGGATCTCCTACGAGCAGTACTTC. This codes for CASSAESGISYEQYF.

The chain uses TRBV5-1 and TRBJ2-1; 9 nucleotides line up with TRBD2. CDR1 and CDR2 (germline): SGHRS, YFSETQ. V gave up 4 bases and J gave up 4 bases; unmatched junction bases: 9. This CDR3 comprises 16 residues. The CDR3 nucleotides are TGCGCCAGCAGCGGCGGGAGGGTCGGAATATACAATGAGCAGTTCTTC. Its translation: CASSGGRVGIYNEQFF.

V and J are TRBV11-2 and TRBJ2-3, with a possible D match to TRBD1 (5 bases). The V gene's germline CDR1 is SGHAT and CDR2 FQNNGV. V dropped 5 bases and J dropped 5 bases, with 8 bases sitting between them. This CDR3 has 12 amino acids. CDR3 bases: TGTGCCAGCAGCCCGCAGGGAGATACGCAGTATTTT. It specifies CASSPQGDTQYF.